What follows are 27 T cell receptor beta chains derived from one specimen sequenced in a study of somatic mutations in cytotoxic T cells in rheumatoid arthritis. Measured with immunoSEQ multiplex PCR; TCRdb has only the in-frame clones, and not every one. This table has about 20,000 clones, 86% appearing once. The specimen was CD8+ T cells sorted from blood. Receptors originate from a woman aged 45-59 years in good health.

The V call is TRBV5-1, the J call TRBJ2-7; 12 bases fit TRBD1. Germline V gene data show CDR1 as SGHRS and CDR2 as YFSETQ. The CDR3 runs to 15 residues. The junction had 5 bases not matched to a gene; V was cut back by 2 bases and J by 5 bases. The CDR3 DNA sequence: TGCGCCAGCAGCTTTGGGACAGGGGGCGTAAACGAGCAGTACTTC. Amino acids: CASSFGTGGVNEQYF.

This sequence joins TRBV5-6 and TRBJ1-4; 8 nucleotides match TRBD1. Germline V CDR1 and CDR2: SGHDT, YYEEEE. The CDR3 has 14 residues. J gave up 6 bases and V 0 bases, and 1 base lay outside the gene matches. The CDR3 protein is CASSLDRGDEKLFF. In DNA, the CDR3 is TGTGCCAGCAGCTTGGACAGGGGGGATGAAAAACTGTTTTTT.

This sequence joins TRBV4-3 and TRBJ1-1; maybe TRBD1 (6 bases). Trimming left V 0 bases short and J 1 base short, with 30 bases between. Germline values: CDR1 LGHNA, CDR2 YSLEER. The CDR3 extends over 22 amino acids. The DNA for the CDR3 is TGCGCCAGCAGCCAAGATCGACACAAGACAGGACAGAGGGAATGGGAGAACACTGAAGCTTTCTTT. Its translation is CASSQDRHKTGQREWENTEAFF.

V usage is TRBV7-2 and J usage is TRBJ2-7, with TRBD2 matching over 11 bases. Per the germline V gene, CDR1 is SGHTA and CDR2 is FQGNSA. The CDR3 has 15 residues. V lost 1 base and J lost 5; bases outside the gene matches: 4. Here the CDR3 reads CASSLVAGGLDEQYF. DNA of the CDR3: TGTGCCAGCAGCTTAGTAGCGGGGGGGCTGGACGAGCAGTACTTC.

The chain's CDR3 is CASSSPDKNTEAFF. CDR3 sequence (DNA): TGTGCCAGCAGCTCGCCTGACAAGAACACTGAAGCTTTCTTT. The chain joins TRBV7-2 to TRBJ1-1; D remains unclear. CDR1 and CDR2 (germline): SGHTA, FQGNSA. The ends were cut back, 4 bases at V and 1 base at J, with 10 bases in the middle. This CDR3 spans 14 amino acids.

The rearrangement uses TRBV4-1 and TRBJ1-1, with D unresolved. V gave up 3 bases and J gave up 0 bases, with 8 bases separating them. Germline V gene data show CDR1 as MGHRA and CDR2 as YSYEKL. The CDR3 loop spans 14 amino acids. The CDR3 loop reads CASSQAGMNTEAFF. The CDR3, as DNA: TGCGCCAGCAGCCAGGCCGGGATGAACACTGAAGCTTTCTTT.

V and J are TRBV7-2 and TRBJ1-1; D is possibly TRBD1 (5 bases). Trimming shortened V by 1 base and J by 6 bases, and 15 bases separated the two germline ends. Germline V gives CDR1 SGHTA, CDR2 FQGNSA. The CDR3 length is 15 residues. This CDR3 reads CASSLGGVGDPEAFF. The CDR3 DNA follows: TGTGCCAGCAGCTTAGGTGGAGTGGGGGACCCTGAAGCTTTCTTT. The full variable domain, with the rest looked up from reference TRBV7-2 and TRBJ1-1, is GAGVSQSPSNKVTEKGKDVELRCDPISGHTALYWYRQSLGQGLEFLIYFQGNSAPDKSGLPSDRFSAERTGGSVSTLTIQRTQQEDSAVYLCASSLGGVGDPEAFFGQGTRLTVV.

The rearrangement joins TRBV19 to TRBJ1-4; D not certain. This CDR3 contains 13 residues. Germline CDR1 is LNHDA and CDR2 is SQIVND (reference sequence). The V end lost 6 bases, the J end lost 4 bases, and 9 bases lay between the germline ends. The CDR3 reads CASSASYNEKLFF. The CDR3 bases are TGTGCCAGTAGCGCCAGTTATAATGAAAAACTGTTTTTT.

A single count supports this clone. The chain uses TRBV7-6 and TRBJ2-1; perhaps D is TRBD1 or TRBD2 (6 bases each). In germline, CDR1 is SGHVS, CDR2 FNYEAQ. Deletions cut 2 bases from V and 8 bases from J, with 7 bases between. The CDR3 is made up of 12 amino acids. CDR3 DNA sequence: TGTGCCAGCAGCTTAAGGGGGGATGAGCAGTTCTTC. Its protein product is CASSLRGDEQFF.

On this clone itself: The junction differs from germline at one of its ends, possibly a read error. The rearrangement links TRBV7-9 to TRBJ2-2; tentatively, D is TRBD2 (6 bases). This CDR3 spans 15 amino acids. CDR1 SEHNR and CDR2 FQNEAQ come from the germline V gene (reference sequence). CDR3 DNA: TGTGCCAGCAGCTTACCGGGACTCTCAGCCGGGGGGCTGTTTTTT. As protein: CASSLPGLSAGGLFF.

The chain links TRBV9 to TRBJ2-3; D remains unclear. V dropped 1 base and J dropped 0 bases, with 6 bases sitting between them. CDR1 SGDLS and CDR2 YYNGEE come from the germline V gene. This CDR3 comprises 14 residues. CDR3 sequence reads: CASSVKGSTDTQYF. Here the CDR3 DNA reads TGTGCCAGCAGCGTAAAGGGAAGCACAGATACGCAGTATTTT. Looking up the rest from reference TRBV9 and TRBJ2-3 gives the full variable domain: DSGVTQTPKHLITATGQRVTLRCSPRSGDLSVYWYQQSLDQGLQFLIQYYNGEERAKGNILERFSAQQFPDLHSELNLSSLELGDSALYFCASSVKGSTDTQYFGPGTRLTVL.

The chain joins TRBV25-1 to TRBJ2-2, with 7 bases matching TRBD1. The V segment lost 6 bases and the J segment 7 bases; nucleotides outside the gene matches: 2. Germline CDR1 MGHDK, CDR2 SYGVNS. The CDR3 length is 12 residues. In DNA form, the CDR3 reads TGTGCCAGCAGGACAGGGTACGGGGAGCTGTTTTTT. Protein product: CASRTGYGELFF.

The J gene is TRBJ1-5, the V gene TRBV28; TRBD1 matches at 9 bases. V dropped 6 bases and J dropped 4; count of bases not matched to a gene: 4. Germline values: CDR1 MDHEN, CDR2 SYDVKM. There are 14 residues in the CDR3. The CDR3 sequence: CASSLGQGNQPQHF. The DNA of the CDR3 is TGTGCCAGCAGCCTGGGACAGGGAAATCAGCCCCAGCATTTT.

The rearrangement uses TRBV13 and TRBJ1-1; the D gene is possibly TRBD1 (5 bases). Germline V lookup: CDR1 PRHDT, CDR2 FYEKMQ (reference sequence). V was shortened by 2 bases and J by 0 bases, with 10 bases between the two germline ends. CDR3 length: 15 amino acids. The CDR3 bases are TGTGCCAGCAGCTTACGGGGGGATATGAACACTGAAGCTTTCTTT. Translating it yields CASSLRGDMNTEAFF.

The V call is TRBV6-1, the J call TRBJ1-2; TRBD1 aligns across 7 bases. This CDR3 is 14 amino acids long. CDR1 and CDR2 from the germline V gene are MNHNS and SASEGT. With 7 bases clipped from V and 1 base from J, the junction kept 6 bases outside the gene matches. CDR3 residues: CASIPTGLNYGYTF. Here the CDR3 DNA reads TGTGCCAGCATCCCGACAGGGCTTAACTATGGCTACACCTTC.

The chain couples TRBV11-1 to TRBJ2-3, with 8 bases matching TRBD2. Per the germline V gene, CDR1 is SGHAT and CDR2 is FQDESV (reference sequence). This CDR3 is built from 15 residues. Trimming took 0 bases from V and 2 from J; bases not matched to a gene: 1. DNA for the CDR3: TGTGCCAGCAGCTTAGCAGCGGGGGACACAGATACGCAGTATTTT. Protein: CASSLAAGDTDTQYF.

The CDR3 sequence is CASRGLSTDTQYF. CDR3 coding DNA: TGTGCCAGCCGCGGTTTAAGCACAGATACGCAGTATTTT. The chain links TRBV7-2 to TRBJ2-3; D gene uncertain. The CDR3 loop spans 13 amino acids. Germline V lookup: CDR1 SGHTA, CDR2 FQGNSA. V was clipped by 8 bases and J by 0 bases, with 9 bases between them.

The genes are TRBV6-5 and TRBJ2-2, with D tentatively TRBD1 (5 bases). CDR3 length equals 16 residues. V was pared by 0 bases and J by 2 bases, with 10 bases between. Germline lookup yields CDR1 MNHEY and CDR2 SVGAGI. The CDR3 bases are TGTGCCAGCAGTTACTCGGTAGACAGAAACACCGGGGAGCTGTTTTTT. Amino acids: CASSYSVDRNTGELFF.

The gene calls are TRBV5-5 and TRBJ2-7; 10 bases are a match to TRBD1. V lost 0 bases to trimming and J lost 6 bases; unmatched junction nucleotides: 3. The CDR3 loop spans 14 amino acids. Germline CDR1 and CDR2: SGHKS and YYEKEE (reference sequence). The CDR3 DNA sequence: TGTGCCAGCAGCTTGGGACAGGGGGCTGTCGAGCAGTACTTC. As protein: CASSLGQGAVEQYF.

The chain couples TRBV29-1 to TRBJ2-3; D may correspond to TRBD1 or TRBD2 (5 bases each). V lost 2 bases and J lost 4, with 10 bases in between. The CDR3 is made up of 13 amino acids. The V gene's germline CDR1 is SQVTM and CDR2 ANQGSEA. CDR3 sequence: CSVEISGPDTQYF. In DNA form, the CDR3 reads TGCAGCGTTGAAATCTCGGGGCCAGATACGCAGTATTTT.

The rearrangement uses TRBV7-9 and TRBJ1-1; no reliable D call. This CDR3 has 15 residues. The germline CDR1 and CDR2 sequences are SEHNR and FQNEAQ (reference sequence). Trimming pared 0 bases from V and 0 bases from J, leaving 8 bases between. In nucleotides, the CDR3 is TGTGCCAGCAGCTTAGCGGACGGGCTGAACACTGAAGCTTTCTTT. It specifies CASSLADGLNTEAFF.

The V gene is TRBV6-4, the J gene TRBJ2-3, with D hard to call. The CDR3 contains 13 residues. V was pared by 2 bases and J by 5 bases, with 8 bases between. Germline V gene lookup returns CDR1 MRHNA and CDR2 SNTAGT. This CDR3 is CASSDTAEDTQYF. The CDR3 nucleotides are TGTGCCAGCAGTGACACAGCTGAAGATACGCAGTATTTT.

The chain employs TRBV5-5 and TRBJ2-1; 7 bases align to TRBD2. The V and J ends lost 0 bases and 8 bases, in that order; junction bases with no gene match: 8. This CDR3 has 15 residues. Per the germline V gene, CDR1 is SGHKS and CDR2 is YYEKEE (reference sequence). The DNA of the CDR3 is TGTGCCAGCAGCTTGGCCCAAGGGAGGGGCCATGAGCAGTTCTTC. Its protein product is CASSLAQGRGHEQFF.

J is TRBJ2-5 and V is TRBV4-1; perhaps TRBD1 as D (5 bases). Germline loops: CDR1 MGHRA, CDR2 YSYEKL. The CDR3 sequence is 15 residues long. Deletions cut 2 bases from V and 1 base from J, with 11 bases between. The CDR3 nucleotides read TGCGCCAGCAGCCAAAGCCAGGGATTCCAAGAGACCCAGTACTTC. Translating gives CASSQSQGFQETQYF.

The chain links TRBV5-6 to TRBJ2-7; D remains ambiguous. The CDR3 length is 12 residues. Germline CDR1 is SGHDT and CDR2 is YYEEEE. Trimming shortened V by 0 bases and J by 6 bases, and 7 bases separated the two germline ends. This CDR3 is CASSLGTGEQYF. The DNA for the CDR3 is TGTGCCAGCAGCTTGGGGACCGGCGAGCAGTACTTC.

This chain connects TRBV14 to TRBJ2-7; D might be TRBD1 or TRBD2, each matching 5 bases. Per germline, CDR1 SGHDN and CDR2 FVKESK. CDR3 size: 17 residues. Trimming stripped 4 bases from V and 5 bases from J, with 24 bases between. The CDR3 bases are TGTGCCAGCAGCCCAATTGGACTTGGACTTTTCAGGGACGAGCAGTACTTC. Amino acids: CASSPIGLGLFRDEQYF.

The chain is built from TRBV13 and TRBJ2-7; the D is unclear. In germline, CDR1 is PRHDT, CDR2 FYEKMQ (reference sequence). CDR3 length: 13 residues. The V gene lost 3 bases and the J gene lost 6 bases, with 12 bases spanning the gap. The DNA for the CDR3 is TGTGCCAGCAGCTTCTCAAACGTCGGCGAGCAGTACTTC. It encodes CASSFSNVGEQYF.